Listed below are T cell receptor beta chains from one sample, sequenced in a study of shared clonotypes between healthy human individuals. Generated by immunoSEQ multiplex PCR, the TCRdb table keeps only in-frame clones and is missing some. Here the sample spans about 590,000 clones, around 95% being singletons. The specimen was naive CD8+ T cells sorted from blood. The receptors here all came from a young woman in good health. CDR3s include the opening cysteine and the closing phenylalanine or tryptophan. D genes are given only for firm matches. Size tells how often a clone was seen (once, few, many) or the class of an expanded clone, and some rows leave it out.

j_call d_call clone_size v_call cdr3_aa cdr3_nt
TRBJ2-5 . . TRBV5-1 CASSLRGDQETQYF TGCGCCAGCAGCTTACGAGGAGACCAAGAGACCCAGTACTTC
TRBJ1-5 . . TRBV6-1 CASINLQVRAQPQHF TGTGCCAGCATTAATCTACAGGTTCGGGCTCAGCCCCAGCATTTT
TRBJ2-5 . . TRBV2 CASTERGREETQYF TGTGCCAGCACCGAGAGGGGTAGGGAAGAGACCCAGTACTTC
TRBJ2-7 TRBD1 . TRBV5-4 CASSQDLRQGRIYEQYF TGTGCCAGCAGCCAAGATTTGAGACAGGGAAGAATCTACGAGCAGTACTTC
TRBJ2-3 . . TRBV2 CASSDGNGSTDTQYF TGTGCCAGCAGTGACGGGAACGGGAGCACAGATACGCAGTATTTT
TRBJ2-1 TRBD2 . TRBV27 CATREGNEQFF TGTGCCACACGGGAGGGCAATGAGCAGTTCTTC
TRBJ1-6 TRBD1 . TRBV6-1 CASDRDNSPLHF TGTGCCAGCGACAGGGATAATTCACCCCTCCACTTT
TRBJ1-5 . . TRBV10-3 CAIRDQGIQPQHF TGTGCCATCAGGGATCAGGGTATCCAGCCCCAGCATTTT
TRBJ1-3 . . TRBV9 CASSAVYRSSGNTIYF TGTGCCAGCAGCGCCGTATACCGGAGCTCTGGAAACACCATATATTTT
TRBJ2-7 . . TRBV28 CASSTPMGYEQYF TGTGCCAGCAGTACCCCGATGGGTTACGAGCAGTACTTC
TRBJ2-1 . . TRBV2 CASSDGLSYNEQFF TGTGCCAGCAGTGATGGGCTCTCCTACAATGAGCAGTTCTTC
TRBJ2-5 . . TRBV10-1 CASSESSGQETQYF TGCGCCAGCAGTGAGTCGAGCGGCCAAGAGACCCAGTACTTC
TRBJ2-7 . . TRBV28 CASSFQGTLSYEQYF TGTGCCAGCAGTTTCCAGGGAACCCTCTCCTACGAGCAGTACTTC
TRBJ1-1 TRBD1 once TRBV27 CASNKGTGTGDTNTEAFF TGTGCCAGCAATAAGGGAACCGGGACAGGGGACACGAACACTGAAGCTTTCTTT
TRBJ2-7 . . TRBV28 CASSRPLGQSYEQYF TGTGCCAGCAGCCGTCCACTCGGACAGTCCTACGAGCAGTACTTC
TRBJ2-7 . . TRBV2 CASSSQEGVHGEQYF TGTGCCAGCAGTTCCCAGGAGGGGGTCCACGGCGAGCAGTACTTC
TRBJ1-5 TRBD1 . TRBV7-8 CASSLPGGSGNQPQHF TGTGCCAGCAGCTTGCCAGGGGGCTCGGGCAATCAGCCCCAGCATTTT
TRBJ2-1 . once TRBV7-9 CASSLGSGINEQFF TGTGCCAGCAGCTTAGGTTCTGGGATCAATGAGCAGTTCTTC
TRBJ2-7 TRBD2 . TRBV5-4 CASSLDVAGGEQYF TGTGCCAGCAGCTTGGATGTTGCGGGAGGCGAGCAGTACTTC
TRBJ2-5 TRBD2 . TRBV7-8 CASSFLAGIETQYF TGTGCCAGCAGCTTCCTAGCGGGAATTGAGACCCAGTACTTC
TRBJ2-1 . . TRBV5-8 CASSLRALYNEQFF TGTGCCAGCAGCTTGAGGGCTCTCTACAATGAGCAGTTCTTC
TRBJ2-7 TRBD2 . TRBV7-9 CASSPGLAGSLYEQYF TGTGCCAGCAGCCCAGGACTAGCCGGCTCCCTCTACGAGCAGTACTTC
TRBJ1-3 . . TRBV5-6 CASSFGTGSGNTIYF TGTGCCAGCAGCTTCGGGACTGGCTCTGGAAACACCATATATTTT
TRBJ2-2 TRBD2 . TRBV7-8 CASSLDRAAGGPTGELFF TGTGCCAGCAGCTTAGATCGAGCGGCGGGAGGGCCCACCGGGGAGCTGTTTTTT
TRBJ2-7 TRBD2 . TRBV5-6 CASSGASGRYYEQYF TGTGCCAGCAGCGGCGCTAGCGGGAGGTACTACGAGCAGTACTTC
TRBJ2-1 . . TRBV4-1 CASSLRDIEIEQFF TGCGCCAGCAGCTTAAGGGACATCGAGATTGAGCAGTTCTTC
TRBJ2-3 . . TRBV28 CASSFSTDTQYF TGTGCCAGCAGTTTTAGCACAGATACGCAGTATTTT
TRBJ1-1 TRBD1 . TRBV11-2 CASSPYRGRNTEAFF TGTGCCAGCAGCCCATACAGGGGGCGTAACACTGAAGCTTTCTTT